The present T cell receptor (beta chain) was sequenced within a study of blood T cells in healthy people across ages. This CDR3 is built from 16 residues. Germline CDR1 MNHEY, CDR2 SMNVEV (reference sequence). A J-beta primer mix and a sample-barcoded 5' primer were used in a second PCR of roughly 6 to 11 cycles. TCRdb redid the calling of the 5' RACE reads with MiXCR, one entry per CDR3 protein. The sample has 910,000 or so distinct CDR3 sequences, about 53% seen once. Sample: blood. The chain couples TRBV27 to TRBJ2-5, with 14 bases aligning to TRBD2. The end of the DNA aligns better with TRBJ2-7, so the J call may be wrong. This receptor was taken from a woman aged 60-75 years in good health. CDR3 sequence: CASSPMGLAGVYEQYF. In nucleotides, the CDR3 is TGTGCCAGCAGTCCTATGGGACTAGCGGGAGTCTACGAGCAGTACTTC.